The sequence of this TCR beta chain was determined in a study of shared clonotypes between healthy human individuals. When replicate PCRs were run on sorted subsets, they used about 200 ng DNA, tens of thousands of T cell genomes. Generated by immunoSEQ multiplex PCR, the TCRdb table keeps only in-frame clones and is missing some. The sample lists about 600,000 clones, approximately 97% seen once, with about 0.06% in the top ten. The junction had 7 bases not matched to a gene; V was cut back by 1 base and J by 7 bases. Germline CDR1 and CDR2: SGHDT and YYEEEE. This CDR3 comprises 14 residues. J is TRBJ2-7 and V is TRBV5-6, with TRBD2 identical over 8 bases. Sequenced input: naive CD4+ T cells sorted from blood. Subset of the sample: CD45RA+ positively selected. The TCR comes from a woman in her 30s in good health. This CDR3 is CASSLTSGLVEQYF. CDR3 nucleotides: TGTGCCAGCAGCTTGACTAGCGGCTTAGTTGAGCAGTACTTC.